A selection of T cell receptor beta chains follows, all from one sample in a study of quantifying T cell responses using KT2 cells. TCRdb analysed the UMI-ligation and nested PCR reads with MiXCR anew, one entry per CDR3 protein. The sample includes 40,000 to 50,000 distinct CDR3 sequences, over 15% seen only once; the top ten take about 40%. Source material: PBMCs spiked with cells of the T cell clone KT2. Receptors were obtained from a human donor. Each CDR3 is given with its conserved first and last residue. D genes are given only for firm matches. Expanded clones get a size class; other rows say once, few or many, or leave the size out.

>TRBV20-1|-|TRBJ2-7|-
TGCAGTGCTAGAGATCGACAGACCTCCTACGAGCAGCACTTC
CSARDRQTSYEQHF
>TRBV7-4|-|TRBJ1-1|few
TGTGCCAGCAGCCTCCCCCGGGGCTCTGAAGCTTTCTTT
CASSLPRGSEAFF
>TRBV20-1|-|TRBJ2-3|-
TGCAGTGCTAGAGATCTCGGACCTGAAATCACAGATACGCAGTATTTT
CSARDLGPEITDTQYF
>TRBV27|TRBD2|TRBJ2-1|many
TGTGCCAGCAGTTTTTCGACCCCCCTGACTAGCGGGGAGCAGTTCTTC
CASSFSTPLTSGEQFF
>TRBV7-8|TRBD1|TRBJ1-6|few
TGTGCCAGCAGCCCCGGGACAGGGGGCTCACCCCTCCACTTT
CASSPGTGGSPLHF
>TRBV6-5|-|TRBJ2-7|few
TGTGCCAGCACCAACGAGCTGGGCGACGAGCAGTACTTC
CASTNELGDEQYF
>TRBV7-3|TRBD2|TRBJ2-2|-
TGTGCCAGCAGTTCGGCTAGCGGAGTGAACACCGGGGAGCTGTTTTTT
CASSSASGVNTGELFF
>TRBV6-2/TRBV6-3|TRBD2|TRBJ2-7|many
TGTGCCAGCAGTTCTCAGACTAGCGGGATCTACGAGCAGTACTTC
CASSSQTSGIYEQYF
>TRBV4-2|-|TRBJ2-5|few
TGTGCCAGCAGCCAAGCCTCCGGGGAAGAGACCCAGTACTTC
CASSQASGEETQYF
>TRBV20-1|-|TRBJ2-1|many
TGCAGTGCTAGTGGGCTCTTTGTAGGCAATGAGCAGTTCTTC
CSASGLFVGNEQFF
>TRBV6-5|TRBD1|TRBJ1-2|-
TGTGCCAGCAGCCCGACAGGGCTTGGCTATGGCTACACCTTC
CASSPTGLGYGYTF
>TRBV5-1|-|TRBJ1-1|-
TGCGCCAGCAGCTTGGAAGCCCAGGTGGGGGGCACTGAAGCTTTCTTT
CASSLEAQVGGTEAFF
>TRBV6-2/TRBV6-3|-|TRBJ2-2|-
TGTGCCAGCACAATCAGCCCGAGGACCGGGGAGCTGTTTTTT
CASTISPRTGELFF
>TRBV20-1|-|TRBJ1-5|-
TGCAGTGCTAGTTGGTCAGGGAATCAGCCCCAGCATTTT
CSASWSGNQPQHF
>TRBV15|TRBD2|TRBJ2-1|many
TGTGCCACCAGCAGAGATCCCCCCGGGGCGGGGGTCTACAATGAGCAGTTCTTC
CATSRDPPGAGVYNEQFF
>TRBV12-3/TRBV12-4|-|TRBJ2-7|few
TGTGCCAGCAGTTTTCGGGGGAAGCAGTACTTC
CASSFRGKQYF
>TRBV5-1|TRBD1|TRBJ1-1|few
TGCGCCAGCAGCTTGGGACAGGGCCTGGGCACTGAAGCTTTCTTT
CASSLGQGLGTEAFF
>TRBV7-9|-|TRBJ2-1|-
TGTGCCAGCAGCTCAGACTTCAATGAGCAGTTCTTC
CASSSDFNEQFF
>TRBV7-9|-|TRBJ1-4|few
TGTGCCAGCAGCTTAAGTACCCGGGGGCGCGGTGAAAAACTGTTTTTT
CASSLSTRGRGEKLFF
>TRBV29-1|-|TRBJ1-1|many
TGCAGCGTTCGAAAGGGGCGGGACACTGAAGCTTTCTTT
CSVRKGRDTEAFF
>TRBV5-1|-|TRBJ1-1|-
TGCGCCAGCACCCAGGTGCCAGGGAACACTGAAGCTTTCTTT
CASTQVPGNTEAFF
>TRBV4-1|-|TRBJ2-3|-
TGCGCCAGCAGCCAAGATCTATATACGCAGTATTTT
CASSQDLYTQYF
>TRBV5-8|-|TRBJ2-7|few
TGTGCCAGCAGGCGTGGAGAAGCGGACCCCTACGAGCAGTACTTC
CASRRGEADPYEQYF
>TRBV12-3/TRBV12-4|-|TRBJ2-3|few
TGTGCCAGCAGTTTAGAGGCGGGGGCCCCGGGGGATACGCAGTATTTT
CASSLEAGAPGDTQYF
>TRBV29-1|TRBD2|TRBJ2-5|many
TGCAGCGTTGTGGGGGGGAGCGGTTTCGGGGAGACCCAGTACTTC
CSVVGGSGFGETQYF
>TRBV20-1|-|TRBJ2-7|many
TGCAGTGCCCAACAAGGAGGAGGGCCTTACGAGCAGTACTTC
CSAQQGGGPYEQYF
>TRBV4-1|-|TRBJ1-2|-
TGCGCCAGCAGCCAAGATTTAATCGGCATCTACGGCGGAGGGGGCTACACCTTC
CASSQDLIGIYGGGGYTF
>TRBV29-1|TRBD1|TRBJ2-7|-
TGCAGCGCCACCGGACAGGCTGGCGGGTCCTACGAGCAGTACTTC
CSATGQAGGSYEQYF
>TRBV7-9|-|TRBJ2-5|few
TGTGCCAGCAGCTCGGTCATCAGGGGAGAGACCCAGTACTTC
CASSSVIRGETQYF
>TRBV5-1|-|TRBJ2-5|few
TGCGCCAGCAGCTCGACACCTGGGGGAGAGACCCAGTACTTC
CASSSTPGGETQYF
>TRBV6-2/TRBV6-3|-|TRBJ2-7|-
TGTGCCAGCACCAAAGGGGGATCCGGCGAGCAGTACTTC
CASTKGGSGEQYF
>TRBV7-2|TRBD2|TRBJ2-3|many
TGTGCCAGCAGCTTAACTAGCGGCACAGATACGCAGTATTTT
CASSLTSGTDTQYF
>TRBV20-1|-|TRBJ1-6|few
TGCAGTGCTAGAGATCTGGCAGGGCCAGGGAATTCACCCCTCCACTTT
CSARDLAGPGNSPLHF
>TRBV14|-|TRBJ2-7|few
TGTGCCAGCAGCCAGTCGGGTGGGGAGCAGTACTTC
CASSQSGGEQYF
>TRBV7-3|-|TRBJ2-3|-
TGTGCCAGCAGCTTAAGGGCGTCAAGCACAGATACGCAGTATTTT
CASSLRASSTDTQYF
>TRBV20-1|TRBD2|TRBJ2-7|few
TGCAGTGCTGGGACTAGCGGATTCTACGAGCAGTACTTC
CSAGTSGFYEQYF
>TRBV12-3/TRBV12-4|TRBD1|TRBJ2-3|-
TGTGCCAGCAGTTTAGCGACAGGGGCCACAGATACGCAGTATTTT
CASSLATGATDTQYF